This T cell receptor (beta chain) stems from a study of blood T cell repertoires in COVID-19. Study background: Sites across the United States, Italy and Spain contributed samples from acute and convalescent COVID-19.

The repertoire was sequenced with immunoSEQ multiplex PCR; TCRdb's copy has only in-frame clones and lacks some. The table records 140,000 to 150,000 clones, around 73% of them present only once. Participant age was about 18 to 100 years, and participants resided in fewer than 30 US areas. Participants had their cohort set by participant-reported clinical history. Trimming pared 0 bases from V and 4 bases from J, leaving 12 bases between. Per the germline V gene, CDR1 is SGHDN and CDR2 is FVKESK. There are 15 residues in the CDR3. This TCR was sampled from a woman in her 50s who had recovered from COVID-19. The genes are TRBV14 and TRBJ1-2, with D perhaps matching TRBD1 (5 bases). The sequencing sample was made of PBMCs or T cells enriched from blood (not recorded which). This CDR3 is CASSQDGAGPYGYTF. In DNA form, the CDR3 reads TGTGCCAGCAGCCAAGATGGGGCAGGGCCCTATGGCTACACCTTC.